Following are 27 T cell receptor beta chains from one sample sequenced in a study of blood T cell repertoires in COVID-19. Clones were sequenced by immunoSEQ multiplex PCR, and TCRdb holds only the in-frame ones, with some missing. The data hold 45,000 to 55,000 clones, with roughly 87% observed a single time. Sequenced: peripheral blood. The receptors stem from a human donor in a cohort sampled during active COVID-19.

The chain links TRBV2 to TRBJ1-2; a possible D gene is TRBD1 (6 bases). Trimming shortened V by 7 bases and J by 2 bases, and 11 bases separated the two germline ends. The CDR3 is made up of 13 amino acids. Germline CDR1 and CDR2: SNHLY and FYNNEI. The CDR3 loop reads CASKGQRNYGYTF. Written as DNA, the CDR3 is TGTGCCAGCAAAGGACAGCGGAACTATGGCTACACCTTC.

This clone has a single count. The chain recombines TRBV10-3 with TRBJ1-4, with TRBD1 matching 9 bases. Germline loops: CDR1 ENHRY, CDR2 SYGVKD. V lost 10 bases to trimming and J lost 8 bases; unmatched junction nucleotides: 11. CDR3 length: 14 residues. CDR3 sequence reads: CATTRDRESEKLFF. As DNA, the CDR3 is TGTGCCACCACTAGGGACAGGGAATCGGAAAAACTGTTTTTT.

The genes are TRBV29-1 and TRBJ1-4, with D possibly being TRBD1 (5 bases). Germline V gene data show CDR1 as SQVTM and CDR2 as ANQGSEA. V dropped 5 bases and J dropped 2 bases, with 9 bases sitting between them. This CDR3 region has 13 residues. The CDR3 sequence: CSVRGGTNEKLFF. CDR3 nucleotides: TGCAGCGTTCGGGGGGGGACTAATGAAAAACTGTTTTTT.

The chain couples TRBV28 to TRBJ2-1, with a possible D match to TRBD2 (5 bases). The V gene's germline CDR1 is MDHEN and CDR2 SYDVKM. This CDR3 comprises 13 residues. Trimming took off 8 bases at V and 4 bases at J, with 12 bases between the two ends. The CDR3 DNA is TGTGCCAGCGCGGAAGGAGGATACAATGAGCAGTTCTTC. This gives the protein CASAEGGYNEQFF.

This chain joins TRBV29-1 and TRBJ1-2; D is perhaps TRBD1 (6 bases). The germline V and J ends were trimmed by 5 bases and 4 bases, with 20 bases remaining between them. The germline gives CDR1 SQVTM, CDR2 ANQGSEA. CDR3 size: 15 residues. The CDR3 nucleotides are TGCAGCGTTCTGCCTACAGACAGGATAGCCTATGGCTACACCTTC. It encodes CSVLPTDRIAYGYTF.

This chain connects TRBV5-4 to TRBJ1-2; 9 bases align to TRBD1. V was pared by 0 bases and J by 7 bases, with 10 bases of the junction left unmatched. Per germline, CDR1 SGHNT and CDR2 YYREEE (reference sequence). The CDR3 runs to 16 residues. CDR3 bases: TGTGCCAGCAGCTTGGTCGGGACAGGGCTTTCGGGTGGCTACACCTTC. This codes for CASSLVGTGLSGGYTF.

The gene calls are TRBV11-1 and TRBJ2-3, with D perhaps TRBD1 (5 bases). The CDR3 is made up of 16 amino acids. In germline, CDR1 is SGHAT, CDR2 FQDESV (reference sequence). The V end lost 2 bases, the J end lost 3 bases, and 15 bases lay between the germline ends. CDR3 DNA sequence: TGTGCCAGCAGCTTAACCCGGGCAGGGCTGACAGATACGCAGTATTTT. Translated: CASSLTRAGLTDTQYF.

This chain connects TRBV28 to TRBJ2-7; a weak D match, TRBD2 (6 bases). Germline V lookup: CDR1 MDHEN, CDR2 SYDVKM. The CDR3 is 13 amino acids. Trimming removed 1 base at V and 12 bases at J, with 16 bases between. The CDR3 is CASSLLSTGLPYF. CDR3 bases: TGTGCCAGCAGTTTATTGAGCACGGGACTGCCGTACTTC.

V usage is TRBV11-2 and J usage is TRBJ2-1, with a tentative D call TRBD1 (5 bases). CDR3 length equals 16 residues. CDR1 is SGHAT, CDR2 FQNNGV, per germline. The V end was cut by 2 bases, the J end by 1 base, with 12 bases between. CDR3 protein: CASSLRGGLSYNEQFF. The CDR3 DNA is TGTGCCAGCAGCTTAAGGGGCGGATTGTCCTACAATGAGCAGTTCTTC.

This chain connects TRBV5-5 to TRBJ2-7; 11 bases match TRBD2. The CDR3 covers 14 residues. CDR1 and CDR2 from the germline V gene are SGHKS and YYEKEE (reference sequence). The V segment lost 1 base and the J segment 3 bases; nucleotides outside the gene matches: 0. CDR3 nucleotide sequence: TGTGCCAGCAGCTTGACTAGCGGGAGCTACGAGCAGTACTTC. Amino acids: CASSLTSGSYEQYF.

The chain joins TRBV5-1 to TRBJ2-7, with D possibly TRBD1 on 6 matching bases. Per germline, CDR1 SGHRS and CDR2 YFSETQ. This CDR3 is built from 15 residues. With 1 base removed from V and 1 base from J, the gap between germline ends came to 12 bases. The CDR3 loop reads CASSLMAGASYEQYF. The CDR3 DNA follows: TGCGCCAGCAGCTTGATGGCAGGGGCATCCTACGAGCAGTACTTC.

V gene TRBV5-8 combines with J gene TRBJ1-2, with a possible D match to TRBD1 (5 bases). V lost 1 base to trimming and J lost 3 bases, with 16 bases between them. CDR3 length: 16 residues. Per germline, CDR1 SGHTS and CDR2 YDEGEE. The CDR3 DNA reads TGTGCCAGCAGCTTGAATGGGGCAGGGCAGCACTATGGCTACACCTTC. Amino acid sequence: CASSLNGAGQHYGYTF.

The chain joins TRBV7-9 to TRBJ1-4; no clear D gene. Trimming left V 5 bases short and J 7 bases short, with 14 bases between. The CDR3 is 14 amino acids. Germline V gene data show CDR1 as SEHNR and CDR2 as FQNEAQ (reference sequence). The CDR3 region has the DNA TGTGCCAGCAGCCGGCAACGAACGGGTGAAAAACTGTTTTTT. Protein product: CASSRQRTGEKLFF.

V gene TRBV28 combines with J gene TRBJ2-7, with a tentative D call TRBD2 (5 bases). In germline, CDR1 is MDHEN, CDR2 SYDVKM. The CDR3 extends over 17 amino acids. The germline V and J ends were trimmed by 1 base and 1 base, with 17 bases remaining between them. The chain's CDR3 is CASSLYGPGVRSYEQYF. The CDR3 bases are TGTGCCAGCAGTTTATACGGCCCCGGGGTCCGGTCCTACGAGCAGTACTTC.

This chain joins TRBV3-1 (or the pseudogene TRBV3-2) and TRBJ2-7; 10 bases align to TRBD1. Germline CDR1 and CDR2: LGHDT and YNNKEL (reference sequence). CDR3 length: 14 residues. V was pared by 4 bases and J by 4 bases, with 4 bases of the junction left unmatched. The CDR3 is CASSLDRGRYEQYF. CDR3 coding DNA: TGTGCCAGCAGCCTCGACAGGGGGCGGTACGAGCAGTACTTC.

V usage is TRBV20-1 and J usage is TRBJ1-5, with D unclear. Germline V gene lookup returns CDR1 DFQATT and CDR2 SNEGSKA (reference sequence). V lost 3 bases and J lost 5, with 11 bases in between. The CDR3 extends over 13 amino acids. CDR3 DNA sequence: TGCAGTGCTAGTCGGGGTGTGGATCAGCCCCAGCATTTT. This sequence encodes CSASRGVDQPQHF.

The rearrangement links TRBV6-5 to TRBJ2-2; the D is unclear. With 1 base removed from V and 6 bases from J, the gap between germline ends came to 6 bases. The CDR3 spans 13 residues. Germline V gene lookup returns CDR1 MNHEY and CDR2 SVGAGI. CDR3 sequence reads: CASSYFSSGELFF. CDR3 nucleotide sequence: TGTGCCAGCAGTTACTTTAGTTCCGGGGAGCTGTTTTTT.

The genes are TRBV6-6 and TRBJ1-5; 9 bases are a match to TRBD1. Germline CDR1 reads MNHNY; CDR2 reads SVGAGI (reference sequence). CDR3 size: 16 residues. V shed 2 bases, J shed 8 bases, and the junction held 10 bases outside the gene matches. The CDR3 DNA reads TGTGCCAGCAGTTACGCGGCAGGACAGGGGAGTGAGCCCCAGCATTTT. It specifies CASSYAAGQGSEPQHF.

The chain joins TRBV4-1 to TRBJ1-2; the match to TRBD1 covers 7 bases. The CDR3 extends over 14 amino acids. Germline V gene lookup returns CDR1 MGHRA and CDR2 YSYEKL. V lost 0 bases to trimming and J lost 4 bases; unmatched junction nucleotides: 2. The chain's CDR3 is CASSQETGPYGYTF. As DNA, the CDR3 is TGCGCCAGCAGCCAAGAGACAGGGCCCTATGGCTACACCTTC.

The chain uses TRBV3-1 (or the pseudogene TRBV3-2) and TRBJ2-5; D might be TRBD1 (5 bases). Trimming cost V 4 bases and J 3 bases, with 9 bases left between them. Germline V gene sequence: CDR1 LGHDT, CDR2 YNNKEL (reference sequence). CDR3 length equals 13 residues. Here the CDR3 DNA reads TGTGCCAGCAGCCCCCAGGGAAAAGAGACCCAGTACTTC. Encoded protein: CASSPQGKETQYF.

CDR3 nucleotides: TGTGCCAGCAGTTTTCGACTAGCGGGATCCTACGAGCAGTACTTC. It codes for CASSFRLAGSYEQYF. V usage is TRBV27 and J usage is TRBJ2-7; TRBD2 matches at 11 bases. Trimming at V came to 3 bases and at J to 1 base, leaving 2 bases not matched to a gene. Germline assignment: CDR1 MNHEY and CDR2 SMNVEV (reference sequence). This CDR3 comprises 15 residues.

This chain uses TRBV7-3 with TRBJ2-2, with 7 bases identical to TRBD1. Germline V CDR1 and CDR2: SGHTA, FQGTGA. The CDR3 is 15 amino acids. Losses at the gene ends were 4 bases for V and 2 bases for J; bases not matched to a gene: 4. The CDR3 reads CASSSGQLNTGELFF. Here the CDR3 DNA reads TGTGCCAGCAGCTCGGGACAGCTTAACACCGGGGAGCTGTTTTTT. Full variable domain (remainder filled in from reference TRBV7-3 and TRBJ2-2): GAGVSQTPSNKVTEKGKYVELRCDPISGHTALYWYRQSLGQGPEFLIYFQGTGAADDSGLPNDRFFAVRPEGSVSTLKIQRTERGDSAVYLCASSSGQLNTGELFFGEGSRLTVL.

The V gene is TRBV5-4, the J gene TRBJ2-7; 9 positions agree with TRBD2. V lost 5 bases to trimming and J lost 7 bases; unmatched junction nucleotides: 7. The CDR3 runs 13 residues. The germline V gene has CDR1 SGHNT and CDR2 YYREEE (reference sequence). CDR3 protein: CASSQAGGQEQYF. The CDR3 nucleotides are TGTGCCAGCAGTCAAGCGGGAGGTCAGGAGCAGTACTTC.

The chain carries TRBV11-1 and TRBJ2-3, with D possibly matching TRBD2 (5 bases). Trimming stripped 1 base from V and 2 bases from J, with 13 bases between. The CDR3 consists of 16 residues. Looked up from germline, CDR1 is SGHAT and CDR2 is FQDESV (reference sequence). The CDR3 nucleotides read TGTGCCAGCAGCTTAGTTTCGCAGCGGATCACAGATACGCAGTATTTT. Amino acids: CASSLVSQRITDTQYF.

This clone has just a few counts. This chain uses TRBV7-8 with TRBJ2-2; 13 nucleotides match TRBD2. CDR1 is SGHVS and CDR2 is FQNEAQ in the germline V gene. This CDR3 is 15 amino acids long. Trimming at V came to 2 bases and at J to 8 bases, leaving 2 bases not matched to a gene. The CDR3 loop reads CASSLRTSGSGELFF. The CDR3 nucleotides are TGTGCCAGCAGCTTAAGGACTAGCGGGAGTGGGGAGCTGTTTTTT.

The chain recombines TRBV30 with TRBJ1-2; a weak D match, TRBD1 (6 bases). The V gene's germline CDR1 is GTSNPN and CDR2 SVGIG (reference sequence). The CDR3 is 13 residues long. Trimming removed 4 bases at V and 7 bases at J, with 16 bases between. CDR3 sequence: CAWTQGNPSGYTF. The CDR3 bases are TGTGCCTGGACACAGGGAAACCCTAGTGGCTACACCTTC.

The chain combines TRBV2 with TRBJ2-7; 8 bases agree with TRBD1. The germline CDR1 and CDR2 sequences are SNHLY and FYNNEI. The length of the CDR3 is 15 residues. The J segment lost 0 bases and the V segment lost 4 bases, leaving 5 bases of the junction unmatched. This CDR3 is CASSGYRGSSYEQYF. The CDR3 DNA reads TGTGCCAGCAGTGGATACAGGGGGAGCTCCTACGAGCAGTACTTC.